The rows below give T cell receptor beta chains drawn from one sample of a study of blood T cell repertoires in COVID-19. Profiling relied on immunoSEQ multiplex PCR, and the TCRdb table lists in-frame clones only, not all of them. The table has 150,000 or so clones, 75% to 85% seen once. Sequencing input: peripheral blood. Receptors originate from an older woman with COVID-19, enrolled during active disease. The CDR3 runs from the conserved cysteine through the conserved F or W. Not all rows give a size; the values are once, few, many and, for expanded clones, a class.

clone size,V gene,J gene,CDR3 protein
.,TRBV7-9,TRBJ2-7,CASSSPPRGAYEQYF
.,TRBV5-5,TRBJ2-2,CASSLEVAGPGELFF
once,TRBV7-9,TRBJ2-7,CASSSRGASGRDYEQYF
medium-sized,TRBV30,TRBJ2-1,CAWSLVSNEQFF
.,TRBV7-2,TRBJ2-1,CASSLVSGGDNEQFF
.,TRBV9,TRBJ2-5,CASSPRGGGETQYF
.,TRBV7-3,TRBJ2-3,CASSLKAGLPWDTQYF
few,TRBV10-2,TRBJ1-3,CASRDRTGNTIYF
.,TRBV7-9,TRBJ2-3,CASSLGTSAHFTDTQYF
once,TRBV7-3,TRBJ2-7,CASSFGGGLSYEQYF
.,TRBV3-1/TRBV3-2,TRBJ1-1,CASSQSLGGNTEAFF
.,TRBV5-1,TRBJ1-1,CASSLYRGEMNTEAFF
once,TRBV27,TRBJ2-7,CASSLGDEQYF
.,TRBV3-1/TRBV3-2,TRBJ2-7,CASSHVGPYEQYF
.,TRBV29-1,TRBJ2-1,CSVRPGTSDYNEQFF
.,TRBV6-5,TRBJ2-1,CASQSGRNYNEQFF
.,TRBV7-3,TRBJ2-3,CASSSGTATDTQYF
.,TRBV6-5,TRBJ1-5,CASRLDRGSQPQHF
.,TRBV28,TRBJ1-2,CASSLRGAKVYGYTF
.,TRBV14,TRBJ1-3,CASSPSGIPSGNTIYF
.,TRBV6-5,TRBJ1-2,CARTTPDYGYTF
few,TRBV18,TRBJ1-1,CASSLQGENTEAFF
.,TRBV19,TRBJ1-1,CASTLGQGRGEAFF
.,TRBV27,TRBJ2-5,CASSWDRVGETQYF
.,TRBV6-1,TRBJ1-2,CASSEFSRGAGYTF
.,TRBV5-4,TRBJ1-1,CASSRAYRVNTEAFF
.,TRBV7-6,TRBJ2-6,CASSLQTVVGSGANVLTF
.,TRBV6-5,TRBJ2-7,CASSTGAPYEQYF
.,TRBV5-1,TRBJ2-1,CASSSGLINNEQFF
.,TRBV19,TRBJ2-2,CASKRQEHTGELFF
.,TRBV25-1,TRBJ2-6,CASSTTGGRGANVLTF
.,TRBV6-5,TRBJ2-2,CASTPVATGELFF
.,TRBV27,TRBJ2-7,CASSLLSPGLAGEGSYEQYF
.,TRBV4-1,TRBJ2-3,CASSQPTHSGGAADTQYF
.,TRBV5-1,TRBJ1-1,CASSLLHGGAAGAEAFF
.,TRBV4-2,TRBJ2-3,CASSQAGGRDTDTQYF
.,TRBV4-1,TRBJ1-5,CASSQNLGQWDQPQHF
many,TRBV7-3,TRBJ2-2,CASSLGPGTGELFF
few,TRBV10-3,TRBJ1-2,CAISRQGAGPYGYTF
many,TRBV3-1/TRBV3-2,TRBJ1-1,CASSTRDIYNTEAFF
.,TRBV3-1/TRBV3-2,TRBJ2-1,CASSQGWASYNEQFF